The clone carrying this T cell receptor beta chain has only one observation. No antigen is known for it. This record belongs to a study of shared clonotypes between healthy human individuals. The wider study: Used for every donor were three CD4 naive, three CD4 memory, two CD8 naive and one CD8 memory plate.

TCRdb's copy holds only in-frame clones and misses some; the assay was immunoSEQ multiplex PCR. Here the sample spans approximately 100,000 clones, around two thirds being singletons. Study conclusions and caveats: Around 5% of naive CD4 clonotypes were shared across four donors. Among donors, sharing of clonotypes was expected to be affected by sequencing depth. Memory subsets generally showed smaller estimated richness than naive subsets did.

The CDR3 has 15 amino acids. CDR1 is MNHEY, CDR2 SVGAGI, per germline. V shed 6 bases and J shed 5 bases, with 19 bases lying between them. The V gene is TRBV6-5, the J gene TRBJ2-5; D not certain. Source material: memory CD8+ T cells sorted from blood. Subset of the sample: CD45RO+ cells pooled with CCR7-negative TemRA cells. The origin of this receptor is a man between 25 and 39 years old in good health. The chain's CDR3 is CASRYNAPRAETQYF. Here the CDR3 DNA reads TGTGCCAGCAGATATAACGCCCCACGAGCGGAGACCCAGTACTTC.